The subject of this entry is one T cell receptor beta chain. This sample was included in a study of blood T cell repertoires in COVID-19. Study-wide background: Acute and convalescent COVID-19 samples came from the United States, Italy and Spain.

Germline lookup yields CDR1 SGHTS and CDR2 YDEGEE. CDR3 size: 14 residues. V gave up 4 bases and J gave up 2 bases; unmatched junction bases: 5. Recruitment covered about 25 US areas and drew participants whose ages spanned roughly 18 to 89 years. Original handling: Reference gene primer amplification yielded estimated nucleated cell counts. The assay was immunoSEQ multiplex PCR, and TCRdb's table has in-frame clones only and misses some. Clone size and the V and J calls come from that table; the DNA yielded D and trimming. Of some 97,000 clones listed, 80% to 90% are singletons. The receptor was derived from a woman between 45 and 65 years old who had recovered from COVID-19. This chain connects TRBV5-8 to TRBJ2-7; 8 nucleotides line up with TRBD2. The specimen was PBMCs or T cells enriched from blood (not recorded which). This CDR3 is CASSRGGVTYEQYF. The CDR3 DNA reads TGTGCCAGCAGCCGGGGGGGAGTCACCTACGAGCAGTACTTC.